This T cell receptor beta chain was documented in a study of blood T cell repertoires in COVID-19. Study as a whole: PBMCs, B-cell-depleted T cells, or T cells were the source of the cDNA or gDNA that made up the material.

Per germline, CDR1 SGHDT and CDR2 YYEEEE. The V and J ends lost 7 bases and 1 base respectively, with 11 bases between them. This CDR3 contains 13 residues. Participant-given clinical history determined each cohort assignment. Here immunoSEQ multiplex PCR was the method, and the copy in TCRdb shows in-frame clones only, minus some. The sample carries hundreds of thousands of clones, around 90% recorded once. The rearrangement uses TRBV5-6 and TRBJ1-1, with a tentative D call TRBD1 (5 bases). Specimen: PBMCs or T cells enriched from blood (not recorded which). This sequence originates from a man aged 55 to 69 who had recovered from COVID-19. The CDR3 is CASSGQGNTEAFF. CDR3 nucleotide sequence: TGTGCCAGCTCAGGTCAGGGGAACACTGAAGCTTTCTTT.